A selection of T cell receptor beta chains follows, all from one sample in a study of T-cell reconstitution after alpha-beta-depleted transplantation in children. MiXCR, run by TCRdb on the PCR reads, gives a single entry per CDR3 protein. The data show a few hundred thousand distinct CDR3 sequences, about 11% seen once. Source: PBMCs from the stem cell graft donor, taken from the stem cell graft. The receptors shown here come from a human donor who donated a stem cell graft to a child with acute myeloid leukemia. CDR3s include the opening cysteine and the closing phenylalanine or tryptophan. The D gene is left open where the match is weak. Only some rows state a clone size, as once, few, many or a class for expanded clones.

D,size,V,J,CDR3,DNA
NA,many,TRBV29-1,TRBJ2-2,CSYLETANTGELFF,TGCAGCTACCTGGAGACCGCGAACACCGGGGAGCTGTTTTTT
NA,NA,TRBV29-1,TRBJ2-1,CSVVGTLYNEQFF,TGCAGCGTTGTGGGGACACTCTACAATGAGCAGTTCTTC
NA,few,TRBV5-1,TRBJ2-4,CASSRARPVIQYF,TGCGCCAGCAGCCGAGCCCGGCCGGTCATTCAGTACTTC
NA,NA,TRBV11-2,TRBJ2-7,CASSSTVMAGSSYEQYF,TGTGCCAGCAGCTCCACTGTGATGGCAGGAAGCTCCTACGAGCAGTACTTC
TRBD1,NA,TRBV29-1,TRBJ2-1,CSVEYRGPYNEQFF,TGCAGCGTTGAGTACAGGGGACCCTACAATGAGCAGTTCTTC
NA,NA,TRBV29-1,TRBJ2-7,CSVVDMTGVGEQYF,TGCAGCGTTGTGGATATGACGGGAGTGGGCGAGCAGTACTTC
NA,NA,TRBV19,TRBJ2-5,CASSIVSEDTQYF,TGTGCCAGTAGTATAGTCTCAGAAGACACCCAGTACTTC
NA,many,TRBV29-1,TRBJ1-5,CSVADRFNQPQHF,TGCAGCGTGGCAGACAGATTCAATCAGCCCCAGCATTTT
TRBD2,NA,TRBV4-2,TRBJ2-2,CASSGQTSGNTGELFF,TGTGCCAGCAGCGGGCAAACTAGCGGGAACACCGGGGAGCTGTTTTTT
TRBD1,few,TRBV20-1,TRBJ2-3,CSAPDRGTTDTQYF,TGCAGTGCCCCGGACAGGGGGACCACAGATACGCAGTATTTT
TRBD1,NA,TRBV5-1,TRBJ2-2,CASSQDRGPTGGPGELFF,TGCGCCAGCAGCCAAGACAGGGGGCCTACTGGTGGCCCCGGGGAGCTGTTTTTT
NA,few,TRBV4-1,TRBJ2-5,CASSQEGGFETQYF,TGCGCCAGCAGCCAAGAGGGGGGCTTCGAGACCCAGTACTTC
TRBD1,few,TRBV5-5,TRBJ1-4,CASSLAQGANEKLFF,TGTGCCAGCAGCTTAGCACAGGGGGCGAATGAAAAACTGTTTTTT
NA,many,TRBV10-3,TRBJ2-5,CAISDFETQYF,TGTGCCATCAGTGACTTCGAGACCCAGTACTTC
NA,few,TRBV7-6,TRBJ2-2,CASGTNTGELFF,TGTGCCAGCGGAACCAACACCGGGGAGCTGTTTTTT
NA,few,TRBV5-1,TRBJ2-7,CASSFEVRVGEQYF,TGCGCCAGCAGCTTCGAGGTCAGGGTCGGGGAGCAGTACTTC
TRBD1,NA,TRBV5-1,TRBJ2-1,CASSWRQGVSGYYNEQFF,TGCGCCAGCAGCTGGCGACAGGGGGTTAGCGGTTACTACAATGAGCAGTTCTTC
NA,NA,TRBV27,TRBJ1-2,CASSLSPRGLSNYGYTF,TGTGCCAGCAGTTTAAGTCCCAGGGGCCTCTCCAACTATGGCTACACCTTC
NA,many,TRBV27,TRBJ1-2,CASSLRAFSDYGYTF,TGTGCCAGCAGTCTCAGGGCCTTCTCCGACTATGGCTACACCTTC
NA,NA,TRBV9,TRBJ2-7,CASSPSGQSYSYEQYF,TGTGCCAGCAGCCCTTCAGGACAGTCTTACTCCTACGAGCAGTACTTC
TRBD2,few,TRBV5-1,TRBJ2-7,CASSELAGGPNRPYEQYF,TGCGCCAGCAGCGAATTAGCGGGAGGGCCAAACCGACCCTACGAGCAGTACTTC
TRBD2,NA,TRBV5-1,TRBJ2-1,CASSGGLADIYNEQFF,TGCGCCAGCAGCGGCGGACTAGCGGATATATACAATGAGCAGTTCTTC
TRBD2,NA,TRBV6-5,TRBJ2-1,CASSYSTTSGSYNEQFF,TGTGCCAGCAGTTACTCGACTACTAGCGGGAGCTACAATGAGCAGTTCTTC
NA,many,TRBV4-3,TRBJ1-1,CASSQVMATEAFF,TGCGCCAGCAGCCAAGTAATGGCCACTGAAGCTTTCTTT
NA,few,TRBV29-1,TRBJ2-1,CSVEVSAYNEQFF,TGCAGCGTTGAGGTTAGCGCCTACAATGAGCAGTTCTTC
NA,NA,TRBV6-1,TRBJ2-6,CASSEAGYSGANVLTF,TGTGCCAGCAGTGAAGCCGGCTACTCTGGGGCCAACGTCCTGACTTTC
NA,many,TRBV7-8,TRBJ1-4,CASSSEDEKLFF,TGTGCCAGCAGCTCGGAAGATGAAAAACTGTTTTTT
TRBD2,few,TRBV11-2,TRBJ2-7,CASSYRTSGRAASYEQYF,TGTGCCAGCAGCTATCGGACTAGCGGGAGAGCCGCCTCCTACGAGCAGTACTTC
NA,many,TRBV9,TRBJ1-6,CASSVEVGGQSPLHF,TGTGCCAGCAGCGTAGAGGTTGGGGGCCAGTCACCCCTCCACTTT
TRBD2,few,TRBV7-6,TRBJ2-1,CASSLFSGGPEYNEQFF,TGTGCCAGCAGCTTATTCAGCGGGGGGCCTGAATACAATGAGCAGTTCTTC
NA,NA,TRBV3-1,TRBJ1-6,CASSQGPSDSNSPLHF,TGTGCCAGCAGCCAAGGACCATCGGACAGTAATTCACCCCTCCACTTT
NA,few,TRBV4-2,TRBJ2-1,CASRPLGRGINEQFF,TGTGCCAGCAGACCCCTGGGGCGGGGAATCAATGAGCAGTTCTTC
TRBD1,NA,TRBV7-2,TRBJ1-5,CASSLEGTGIQPQHF,TGTGCCAGCAGCTTAGAGGGGACAGGGATTCAGCCCCAGCATTTT
NA,few,TRBV20-1,TRBJ1-1,CSAGEGGTEAFF,TGCAGTGCTGGGGAGGGGGGCACTGAAGCTTTCTTT
TRBD1,NA,TRBV5-1,TRBJ2-2,CASSLSGQGTGELFF,TGCGCCAGCAGCTTATCGGGACAGGGTACCGGGGAGCTGTTTTTT
NA,NA,TRBV10-3,TRBJ2-4,CSISEGGQLAKNSQYF,TGTTCCATCAGTGAGGGGGGACAGTTAGCCAAAAACAGTCAGTACTTC
NA,many,TRBV5-1,TRBJ1-5,CASSRGSTRGEPQHF,TGCGCCAGCAGCCGGGGGTCTACTAGGGGGGAGCCCCAGCATTTT
NA,many,TRBV7-2,TRBJ1-6,CASSFSSYNSPLHF,TGTGCCAGCAGCTTCAGCTCCTATAATTCACCCCTCCACTTT
NA,few,TRBV7-8,TRBJ1-1,CASSSQVLFLAGSNTEAFF,TGTGCCAGCAGCTCACAGGTGTTATTCCTGGCGGGTTCGAACACTGAAGCTTTCTTT
NA,NA,TRBV7-2,TRBJ2-1,CASSSLSDFRRKFF,TGTGCCAGCAGCAGTCTTTCGGACTTTCGTAGGAAGTTCTTC
TRBD1,NA,TRBV4-1,TRBJ1-3,CASSQAPQGRAGNTKYF,TGCGCCAGCAGCCAAGCCCCACAGGGGAGAGCTGGAAACACCAAATATTTT
TRBD1,NA,TRBV20-1,TRBJ2-5,CSARGQAQETQYF,TGCAGTGCTAGGGGACAGGCACAAGAGACCCAGTACTTC
NA,many,TRBV2,TRBJ2-3,CASSDMFDYIMDTQYF,TGTGCCAGCAGCGATATGTTCGACTACATTATGGATACGCAGTATTTT
NA,few,TRBV12-3/TRBV12-4,TRBJ1-5,CASSPEGGNQPQHF,TGTGCCAGCAGCCCCGAGGGTGGCAATCAGCCCCAGCATTTT
NA,NA,TRBV10-3,TRBJ2-1,CAIRDSRSSYNEQFF,TGTGCCATCAGGGACTCCAGAAGCTCCTACAATGAGCAGTTCTTC
NA,NA,TRBV5-1,TRBJ1-2,CASSIGTINPFGYTF,TGCGCCAGCAGCATTGGGACGATCAACCCTTTTGGCTACACCTTC
TRBD1,NA,TRBV12-3/TRBV12-4,TRBJ2-2,CASSPQGSFTGELFF,TGTGCCAGCAGCCCACAGGGGTCGTTCACCGGGGAGCTGTTTTTT
NA,few,TRBV4-2,TRBJ1-1,CASSLSGTENTEAFF,TGTGCCAGCAGCCTCTCCGGGACCGAGAACACTGAAGCTTTCTTT
NA,few,TRBV7-8,TRBJ1-1,CASSLQVAITEAFF,TGTGCCAGCAGCTTACAGGTGGCGATCACTGAAGCTTTCTTT
TRBD2,few,TRBV10-3,TRBJ2-1,CALSSGGASEQFF,TGTGCCCTCTCTAGCGGGGGGGCCTCTGAGCAGTTCTTC
NA,many,TRBV12-3/TRBV12-4,TRBJ2-3,CASSQGGNTDTQYF,TGTGCCAGCAGTCAAGGTGGGAACACAGATACGCAGTATTTT
NA,NA,TRBV20-1,TRBJ1-1,CSARSPGRVRNTEAFF,TGCAGTGCTAGAAGTCCCGGGAGGGTGAGGAACACTGAAGCTTTCTTT
TRBD2,few,TRBV5-1,TRBJ2-2,CASSFGLAGVPGSNTGELFF,TGCGCCAGCAGCTTTGGACTAGCGGGAGTCCCCGGGTCGAACACCGGGGAGCTGTTTTTT
TRBD1,many,TRBV4-2,TRBJ2-5,CASSQAQGGEFTSETQYF,TGTGCCAGCAGCCAAGCACAAGGGGGCGAATTCACCTCAGAGACCCAGTACTTC